This paragraph reports one T cell receptor beta chain. In the original processing: The authors estimated nucleated cell counts from reference gene primer amplification. TCRdb keeps only in-frame clones here, not all; method: immunoSEQ multiplex PCR. The V and J calls and clone size are taken from that table; D and trimming were inferred from the DNA. This table holds around 330,000 clones, roughly 87% found once. Per the germline V gene, CDR1 is MNHEY and CDR2 is SVGAGI. The CDR3 covers 14 residues. V was clipped by 4 bases and J by 5 bases, with 11 bases between them. The data derive from a study of blood T cell repertoires in COVID-19. For the study at large: T cells, B-cell-depleted T cells, or PBMCs provided the cDNA or gDNA that served as material.

Study members were between about 18 and 89 years old and lived in 25 or so US regions. Clinical history as reported by participants underpinned cohort assignment. The TCR comes from a woman under 30 who had recovered from COVID-19. This rearrangement joins TRBV6-5 to TRBJ2-2; D gene uncertain. Input material: PBMCs or T cells enriched from blood (not recorded which). DNA of the CDR3: TGTGCCAGCAGTTTACTACACGCAACCGGGGAGCTGTTTTTT. This encodes CASSLLHATGELFF.